Each of the 10 T cell receptor beta chains below was sequenced from the same sample in a study of shared clonotypes between healthy human individuals. The protocol was immunoSEQ multiplex PCR, while the TCRdb copy is restricted to in-frame clones and leaves out a portion. This sample yields fewer than 400,000 clones, of which around two thirds are seen a single time; around a tenth belongs to the top ten. The sequencing sample was made of memory CD4+ T cells sorted from blood. The subset was: CD45RA-negative fraction. Receptor source: a man between 25 and 39 years old in good health.

This clone came up once. V is TRBV7-2 and J is TRBJ2-1, with D perhaps matching TRBD1 or TRBD2 (6 bases each). CDR1 is SGHTA and CDR2 is FQGNSA in the germline V gene. The CDR3 has 16 amino acids. Trimming left V 3 bases short and J 0 bases short, with 12 bases between. CDR3 DNA sequence: TGTGCCAGCAGCTTCTCGGGGGCAGTCTCCTACAATGAGCAGTTCTTC. It yields the protein CASSFSGAVSYNEQFF. Looking up the rest from reference TRBV7-2 and TRBJ2-1 gives the full variable domain: GAGVSQSPSNKVTEKGKDVELRCDPISGHTALYWYRQSLGQGLEFLIYFQGNSAPDKSGLPSDRFSAERTGGSVSTLTIQRTQQEDSAVYLCASSFSGAVSYNEQFFGPGTRLTVL.

There are many counts of this clone. The rearrangement joins TRBV5-1 to TRBJ1-1; tentatively, D is TRBD1 (5 bases). V shed 0 bases and J shed 3 bases, with 12 bases lying between them. The CDR3 has 15 amino acids. Germline V gene sequence: CDR1 SGHRS, CDR2 YFSETQ. The CDR3 reads CASSLVIGGDTEAFF. CDR3 coding DNA: TGCGCCAGCAGCTTGGTTATTGGGGGGGACACTGAAGCTTTCTTT.

This chain uses TRBV9 with TRBJ2-2; D possibly matches TRBD1 or TRBD2 (5 bases each). The V end lost 3 bases, the J end lost 6 bases, and 12 bases lay between the germline ends. Germline V CDR1 and CDR2: SGDLS, YYNGEE. There are 14 residues in the CDR3. This CDR3 is CASSALGAPGELFF. In DNA, the CDR3 is TGTGCCAGCAGCGCCCTCGGGGCGCCCGGGGAGCTGTTTTTT.

This clone was seen only a few times. The rearrangement uses TRBV19 and TRBJ1-5; D unresolved. V was trimmed by 7 bases and J by 0 bases, leaving 7 bases between them. The CDR3 totals 13 residues. Germline CDR1 and CDR2: LNHDA and SQIVND (reference sequence). CDR3 loop: CASNRDSNQPQHF. For the CDR3, the DNA is TGTGCCAGTAATAGGGATAGCAATCAGCCCCAGCATTTT.

This clone was seen only a few times. The chain couples TRBV11-2 to TRBJ1-3; tentatively, D is TRBD1 (6 bases). CDR1 and CDR2 from the germline V gene are SGHAT and FQNNGV. The V and J ends lost 5 bases and 2 bases respectively, with 13 bases between them. The CDR3 extends over 15 amino acids. CDR3 amino acids: CASSPRGSTGNTIYF. The CDR3 bases are TGTGCCAGCAGCCCCAGGGGATCGACTGGAAACACCATATATTTT.

This clone was seen a single time. V gene TRBV5-8 combines with J gene TRBJ2-2; D gene unclear. Deletions cut 1 base from V and 1 base from J, with 5 bases between. Germline CDR1 is SGHTS and CDR2 is YDEGEE. CDR3 length: 14 amino acids. The CDR3 coding sequence is TGTGCCAGCAGCTTGATAGTGAACACCGGGGAGCTGTTTTTT. Residues: CASSLIVNTGELFF.

The chain employs TRBV7-9 and TRBJ2-1, with D perhaps TRBD1 or TRBD2 (5 bases each). The V and J ends lost 4 bases and 3 bases respectively, with 10 bases between them. Germline V lookup: CDR1 SEHNR, CDR2 FQNEAQ (reference sequence). The length of the CDR3 is 14 residues. CDR3 loop: CASSSGAYYNEQFF. The CDR3 nucleotides read TGTGCCAGCAGCTCCGGGGCCTACTACAATGAGCAGTTCTTC.

The chain employs TRBV28 and TRBJ1-5, with D unclear. The germline V and J ends were trimmed by 8 bases and 2 bases, with 16 bases remaining between them. The CDR3 is 15 amino acids. Germline V gene data show CDR1 as MDHEN and CDR2 as SYDVKM. CDR3 in amino acids: CASRLSRSGNQPQHF. CDR3 DNA sequence: TGTGCCAGCCGACTCAGTCGAAGTGGCAATCAGCCCCAGCATTTT.

About this clone: Other DNA sequences of this sample code for an identical CDR3. The chain employs TRBV10-3 and TRBJ1-5, with a weak D call TRBD1 (6 bases). The germline V and J ends were trimmed by 0 bases and 7 bases, with 7 bases remaining between them. This CDR3 has 13 residues. Germline assignment: CDR1 ENHRY and CDR2 SYGVKD. The CDR3 DNA is TGTGCCATCAGTGAGTCGACAGGCCAGCCCCAGCATTTT. Protein sequence: CAISESTGQPQHF.

The chain has TRBV19 and TRBJ2-7; no reliable D call. Germline CDR1 LNHDA, CDR2 SQIVND (reference sequence). V gave up 2 bases and J gave up 2 bases, with 10 bases separating them. This CDR3 region has 14 residues. The CDR3 region has the DNA TGTGCCAGTAGTATATCTGGCGGTACCTACGAGCAGTACTTC. Translating it yields CASSISGGTYEQYF.